A selection of T cell receptor beta chains follows, all from one sample in a study of regulatory T cells in long-lasting Graves disease. Using its own MiXCR run on the multiplex PCR reads, TCRdb lists one record per CDR3 protein. Among some 460,000 distinct CDR3 sequences listed, 15% to 20% were seen once. The same data also went into a second study, on T cells in Graves' hyperthyroidism and ophthalmopathy.

Sequencing was performed on peripheral blood mononuclear cells (PBMCs), taken at new diagnosis, from a patient treated with antithyroid drugs. These receptors all stem from a man aged 35-49 years with Graves disease. The CDR3 runs from the conserved cysteine through the conserved F or W.

TRBV7-2,TRBJ2-1,CASTKGRWPSYNEQFF
TRBV12-3/TRBV12-4,TRBJ2-3,CASSLVAGTDTQYF
TRBV6-5,TRBJ1-4,CASSYSTAGHEKLFF
TRBV7-9,TRBJ2-7,CASSTSGQIYEQYF
TRBV29-1,TRBJ2-7,CSVAGDGYEQYF
TRBV9,TRBJ2-7,CASSVDTGKTYEQYF
TRBV28,TRBJ1-5,CASSLLGDGSNQPQHF
TRBV12-3/TRBV12-4,TRBJ2-7,CASRPGTSGSLEQYF
TRBV19,TRBJ2-5,CASSSYGTGVETQYF
TRBV5-4,TRBJ1-1,CASSAGQGRTEAFF
TRBV11-2,TRBJ1-4,CASSLGTGGVANEKLFF
TRBV5-1,TRBJ2-1,CASSLTSGSMEQFF
TRBV10-2,TRBJ2-7,CASRKSGTKDEQYF
TRBV4-1,TRBJ1-1,CASSQDVSTAAEAFF
TRBV6-1,TRBJ2-6,CASRERTVSGANVLTF
TRBV6-1,TRBJ2-1,CASRREGSSSYNEQFF
TRBV6-6,TRBJ2-2,CASSYSILQERYPLGENTGELFF
TRBV5-1,.,CASSLEVAVLETQYF
TRBV20-1,TRBJ2-1,CSARDRMLAYYNEQFF